These 22 T cell receptor beta chains share one sample of origin, sequenced in a study of response to subunit inactivated influenza vaccine. TCRdb reprocessed the RT-PCR reads with MiXCR, giving one entry per CDR3 protein. The table includes roughly 570,000 distinct CDR3 sequences, 14% detected once. The starting material was PBMCs from blood, obtained 11 to 12 days after vaccination. The receptors derive from a man aged 45-60 years who received an inactivated influenza vaccine.

In this sample, this clonotype turned up a few times. The V gene is TRBV20-1, the J gene TRBJ2-5; tentative D call: TRBD1 (5 bases). The CDR3 loop spans 13 amino acids. The ends were cut back, 0 bases at V and 9 bases at J, with 14 bases in the middle. Germline CDR1 DFQATT, CDR2 SNEGSKA (reference sequence). The CDR3 protein is CSARDLGLGAQYF. CDR3 bases: TGCAGTGCTAGAGATCTGGGGTTAGGGGCCCAGTACTTC.

This clonotype was counted between two and nine times. The genes are TRBV19 and TRBJ2-7; tentative D call: TRBD2 (6 bases). Germline V CDR1 and CDR2: LNHDA, SQIVND (reference sequence). V lost 5 bases and J 2 bases, leaving 10 bases between the germline ends. The length of the CDR3 is 13 residues. The CDR3 sequence: CASSLALAYEQYF. CDR3 DNA: TGTGCCAGTAGTCTAGCGTTGGCCTACGAGCAGTACTTC.

The V and J genes are TRBV20-1 and TRBJ2-7; D could derive from TRBD1 or TRBD2 (5 bases each). There are 15 residues in the CDR3. V was cut by 5 bases and J by 3 bases, with 20 bases left in between. From germline, CDR1 is DFQATT and CDR2 SNEGSKA (reference sequence). The CDR3 DNA follows: TGCAGTGCTCCGCAAGGTATTAGGGGAGACTACGAGCAGTACTTC. It codes for CSAPQGIRGDYEQYF.

The V gene is TRBV11-2, the J gene TRBJ2-1; 9 bases match TRBD2. The CDR3 has 16 amino acids. V was pared by 1 base and J by 4 bases, with 5 bases of the junction left unmatched. Germline loops: CDR1 SGHAT, CDR2 FQNNGV. CDR3 DNA sequence: TGTGCCAGCAGCTTAGGTCCTAGCGGGGAATACAATGAGCAGTTCTTC. As protein: CASSLGPSGEYNEQFF.

The chain joins TRBV29-1 to TRBJ1-1; no clear D. Per the germline V gene, CDR1 is SQVTM and CDR2 is ANQGSEA. Trimming stripped 4 bases from V and 3 bases from J, with 12 bases between. CDR3 length equals 13 residues. CDR3 loop: CSVGRKAYTEAFF. In DNA, the CDR3 is TGCAGCGTTGGCCGGAAGGCTTACACTGAAGCTTTCTTT.

V is TRBV7-2 and J is TRBJ2-7; no clear D gene. The V gene's germline CDR1 is SGHTA and CDR2 FQGNSA. V dropped 4 bases and J dropped 2 bases, with 9 bases sitting between them. The CDR3 contains 13 residues. CDR3 in DNA: TGTGCCAGCAGCTCCGCGAGTGCCTACGAGCAGTACTTC. It translates to CASSSASAYEQYF.

In its sample, this clonotype was seen many times. The gene calls are TRBV4-2 and TRBJ2-3, with D perhaps matching TRBD1 or TRBD2 (6 bases each). V lost 0 bases, J lost 8 bases, and 24 bases lay in between. This CDR3 has 18 residues. Germline CDR1 and CDR2: LGHNA and YNFKEQ. Here the CDR3 DNA reads TGTGCCAGCAGCCAAGAACGTCGTCGGGGGCTCCTCCGGAGTACGCAGTATTTT. Its translation is CASSQERRRGLLRSTQYF.

The V gene is TRBV5-1, the J gene TRBJ2-3; perhaps TRBD1 as D (6 bases). The germline CDR1 and CDR2 sequences are SGHRS and YFSETQ. Trimming stripped 1 base from V and 8 bases from J, with 17 bases between. CDR3 size: 15 residues. This chain's CDR3 is CASSLTEAGVPTQYF. Written as DNA, the CDR3 is TGCGCCAGCAGCTTGACGGAAGCAGGGGTGCCTACGCAGTATTTT.

This rearrangement joins TRBV7-2 to TRBJ2-1; TRBD2 matches at 16 bases. The CDR3 contains 17 residues. V shed 6 bases, J shed 9 bases, and the junction held 11 bases outside the gene matches. Germline V gene lookup returns CDR1 SGHTA and CDR2 FQGNSA. CDR3 region: CASRRMGLAGGSAEQFF. The CDR3 nucleotides are TGTGCCAGCAGACGAATGGGACTAGCGGGGGGGTCGGCTGAGCAGTTCTTC.

The rearrangement links TRBV6-5 to TRBJ2-5; 7 nucleotides agree with TRBD1. CDR3 length: 15 amino acids. Trimming at V came to 2 bases and at J to 3 bases, leaving 6 bases not matched to a gene. The germline gives CDR1 MNHEY, CDR2 SVGAGI. The CDR3 is CASSYPTTGEETQYF. CDR3 in DNA: TGTGCCAGCAGTTACCCGACAACAGGGGAAGAGACCCAGTACTTC.

This clonotype appeared many times. V and J are TRBV28 and TRBJ2-7; TRBD1 agrees at 7 bases. Germline assignment: CDR1 MDHEN and CDR2 SYDVKM. With V trimmed by 2 bases and J by 0 bases, 1 base remained unmatched. The CDR3 length is 14 residues. The CDR3 DNA reads TGTGCCAGCAGTTTAGGGGACAGCTCCTACGAGCAGTACTTC. This codes for CASSLGDSSYEQYF.

This clonotype was detected only a few times. The chain employs TRBV10-3 and TRBJ2-2; 7 nucleotides match TRBD2. The CDR3 contains 14 residues. V lost 8 bases, J lost 1 base, and 4 bases stayed unmatched. The germline V gene encodes CDR1 ENHRY and CDR2 SYGVKD. The CDR3 is CAIGGGVNTGELFF. As DNA, the CDR3 is TGTGCCATCGGGGGAGGGGTGAACACCGGGGAGCTGTTTTTT.

This clonotype was seen only a few times. The gene calls are TRBV4-2 and TRBJ2-5, with 8 bases fitting TRBD2. V lost 0 bases to trimming and J lost 0 bases; unmatched junction nucleotides: 3. Germline CDR1 and CDR2: LGHNA and YNFKEQ. The CDR3 spans 16 residues. The CDR3 nucleotides read TGTGCCAGCAGCCAAGAAGGTAGCGGGAACCAAGAGACCCAGTACTTC. Residues: CASSQEGSGNQETQYF.

The rearrangement links TRBV6-5 to TRBJ1-2, with 11 nucleotides matching TRBD1. Germline V gene sequence: CDR1 MNHEY, CDR2 SVGAGI. The CDR3 length is 16 residues. Trimming at V came to 2 bases and at J to 5 bases, leaving 7 bases not matched to a gene. In DNA, the CDR3 is TGTGCCAGCAGTTACGTGAGGACAGGGGGCGGATATGGCTACACCTTC. As protein: CASSYVRTGGGYGYTF.

The chain joins TRBV28 to TRBJ2-3; 11 bases line up with TRBD1. V dropped 2 bases and J dropped 5; count of bases not matched to a gene: 6. The CDR3 totals 16 residues. The germline gives CDR1 MDHEN, CDR2 SYDVKM. CDR3 sequence (DNA): TGTGCCAGCAGTTTAGGAGGACAGGGGGCAGGAGATACGCAGTATTTT. This translates into CASSLGGQGAGDTQYF.

Here the CDR3 reads CASSPNFGRNTEAFF. For the CDR3, the DNA is TGTGCCAGCAGTCCTAACTTTGGGAGGAACACTGAAGCTTTCTTT. V is TRBV12-3 or TRBV12-4 and J is TRBJ1-1; D is uncertain. CDR3 length: 15 residues. V shed 5 bases and J shed 1 base, with 14 bases lying between them.

This clonotype has at least ten counts. The chain combines TRBV12-3 or TRBV12-4 with TRBJ2-1, with 8 bases that match TRBD1. This CDR3 comprises 13 residues. The V and J ends lost 6 bases and 4 bases, in that order; junction bases with no gene match: 2. CDR3 bases: TGTGCCAGCAGGCGGACAGGGTACAATGAGCAGTTCTTC. Translation gives CASRRTGYNEQFF.

The V gene is TRBV5-1, the J gene TRBJ2-5; the match to TRBD2 covers 8 bases. Germline CDR1 reads SGHRS; CDR2 reads YFSETQ. This CDR3 is 16 amino acids long. The V and J ends lost 2 bases and 1 base, in that order; junction bases with no gene match: 7. CDR3 sequence reads: CASSFSGRGVQETQYF. The CDR3 DNA reads TGCGCCAGCAGCTTCTCCGGGCGGGGGGTCCAAGAGACCCAGTACTTC.

This clonotype was counted only a few times. The chain couples TRBV12-3 or TRBV12-4 to TRBJ1-5; 11 bases line up with TRBD1. The CDR3 runs to 16 residues. J gave up 5 bases and V 2 bases, and 5 bases lay outside the gene matches. The CDR3 bases are TGTGCCAGCAGTTTATGGGACAGGGGGAATCATCAGCCCCAGCATTTT. Protein: CASSLWDRGNHQPQHF.

This clonotype came up many times. This chain connects TRBV5-1 to TRBJ1-4, with 7 positions matching TRBD1. Trimming at V came to 1 base and at J to 6 bases, leaving 3 bases not matched to a gene. CDR1 is SGHRS, CDR2 YFSETQ, per germline. The CDR3 is 14 residues long. CDR3 region: CASSLTGADEKLFF. CDR3 bases: TGCGCCAGCAGCTTGACAGGGGCGGATGAAAAACTGTTTTTT.

This chain uses TRBV11-3 with TRBJ2-1; 7 bases are a match to TRBD1. The germline V gene has CDR1 SGHNT and CDR2 YENEEA. This CDR3 contains 15 residues. V dropped 1 base and J dropped 7; count of bases not matched to a gene: 7. CDR3 in DNA: TGTGCCAGCAGCTTAGGGGACAGCTACGGGAATGAGCAGTTCTTC. This encodes CASSLGDSYGNEQFF.

The table lists this clonotype with a few counts. The CDR3 DNA sequence: TGTGCCAGCAGTTACTCGTTTTCCCCGGTAGCCAAAAACATTCAGTACTTC. Amino acid sequence: CASSYSFSPVAKNIQYF. The chain joins TRBV6-5 to TRBJ2-4; D remains unclear. The V gene's germline CDR1 is MNHEY and CDR2 SVGAGI. V was cut by 0 bases and J by 0 bases, with 12 bases left in between. The CDR3 is 17 amino acids.